These T cell receptor beta chains were read from a single sample in a study of T cell clusters in autoimmune cytopenias. Each CDR3 protein gets one entry in TCRdb, which reprocessed the multiplex PCR reads and gives no DNA. Its clone listing holds 3,500 or so distinct CDR3 sequences. The material sequenced was peripheral blood. The receptors originated from a human donor with an autoimmune cytopenia, with autoimmune hepatitis or in good health (not recorded which). Each CDR3 is given with its conserved first and last residue. Clone size appears in some rows only: once, few, many, or a class for an expanded clone.

>TRBJ2-7|TRBV5-1|.
CASRVGGSYEQYF
>TRBJ2-5|TRBV28|large
CASSFLSGRAVETQYF
>TRBJ1-2|TRBV29-1|medium-sized
CSVSGTGGFNYGYTF
>TRBJ2-7|TRBV27|medium-sized
CASWSGNEQYF
>TRBJ2-5|TRBV27|.
CASSLIPIQGYQETQYF
>TRBJ2-3|TRBV4-2|.
CASSQEKVADTQYF
>TRBJ2-2|TRBV11-2|.
CASSLEGPYTGELFF
>TRBJ2-7|TRBV5-6|medium-sized
CASSWLGVSSYEQYF
>TRBJ2-3|TRBV27|.
CASSFGTRGTDTQYF
>TRBJ2-5|TRBV3-1|.
CASSLPTGEETQYF
>TRBJ2-7|TRBV6-1|.
CASSEVTGGGYEQYF
>TRBJ1-5|TRBV11-2|.
CASSSERNQPQHF
>TRBJ1-4|TRBV10-3|.
CAISDALDEKLFF
>TRBJ1-2|TRBV6-5|medium-sized
CASSYQGRVNGYTF
>TRBJ2-7|TRBV27|medium-sized
CASSFGALYEQYF
>TRBJ2-4|TRBV4-1|.
CASSLWVKGVDIQYF
>TRBJ1-6|TRBV12-3/TRBV12-4|.
CASTFRGGGSPLHF
>TRBJ2-7|TRBV6-5|.
CASRRQGWVSYEQYF
>TRBJ2-3|TRBV11-2|medium-sized
CASSLDSRGGGTDTQYF
>TRBJ1-6|TRBV5-1|.
CASSPIQAGTYSPLHF
>TRBJ2-2|TRBV10-2|.
CASSSGTSGSRNTGELFF
>TRBJ2-3|TRBV5-4|medium-sized
CASSGADTDTQYF
>TRBJ1-3|TRBV28|.
CASSFMGLGGNTIYF
>TRBJ1-2|TRBV12-3/TRBV12-4|medium-sized
CASSFLGYGYTF
>TRBJ2-7|TRBV5-6|.
CASSFPSVFGYEQYF
>TRBJ2-1|TRBV29-1|medium-sized
CSVEDHPSGRASVEQFF
>TRBJ2-5|TRBV27|.
CASSPRRSLDETQYF
>TRBJ2-5|TRBV6-1|.
CASSPGTGGFETQYF
>TRBJ1-5|TRBV6-1|medium-sized
CASSAPYSNQPQHF
>TRBJ2-2|TRBV12-3/TRBV12-4|.
CASSSLQGSHTGELFF
>TRBJ2-3|TRBV29-1|medium-sized
CSVVTGTSGMMQYF
>TRBJ1-5|TRBV4-1|.
CASSHPSGLGLNQPQHF
>TRBJ2-7|TRBV7-9|.
CASSFRPGTEDNEQFF
>TRBJ2-1|TRBV7-6|.
CASSYGTGGADEQFF
>TRBJ1-1|TRBV6-4|.
CASSDPSERPNTEAFF
>TRBJ2-3|TRBV2|.
CARAEKRGITDTQYF
>TRBJ2-3|TRBV12-3/TRBV12-4|.
CASSLGSAGDTQYF
>TRBJ2-1|TRBV6-6|medium-sized
CASSYSRVYNEQFF
>TRBJ1-6|TRBV6-6|medium-sized
CASSLSNSPLHF
>TRBJ2-3|TRBV15|.
CATSRVGEETQYF
>TRBJ1-2|TRBV6-5|medium-sized
CASSFDRAANYGYTF
>TRBJ2-3|TRBV5-1|.
CASSLERTDTQYF
>TRBJ1-2|TRBV10-3|medium-sized
CAISPGVANYGYTF
>TRBJ2-6|TRBV11-2|.
CASSLEATSGLGGANVLTF
>TRBJ1-2|TRBV20-1|.
CSARTGGLYGYTF
>TRBJ2-6|TRBV12-3/TRBV12-4|.
CASSSRNSGANVLTF
>TRBJ2-7|TRBV27|medium-sized
CASSPRGGPTYEQYF
>TRBJ2-2|TRBV15|medium-sized
CATTTYDRLITTGELFF
>TRBJ2-5|TRBV28|.
CASSYGGWSGRAETQYF
>TRBJ1-1|TRBV29-1|medium-sized
CSVAPTAPNTEAFF
>TRBJ1-1|TRBV12-5|.
CASGVIDEAFF
>TRBJ2-2|TRBV6-5|medium-sized
CASSYDRETGELFF
>TRBJ1-5|TRBV19|medium-sized
CASESLDRTNQPQHF
>TRBJ2-3|TRBV29-1|.
CSVEGGEGRATDTQYF
>TRBJ1-2|TRBV27|.
CASSPYGRAYGYTF
>TRBJ1-2|TRBV6-5|.
CASSALRGQGGNSYGYTF
>TRBJ2-3|TRBV19|.
CASSNPAELRTDTQYF
>TRBJ2-1|TRBV25-1|.
CASSTPRGGRFHEQFF
>TRBJ1-5|TRBV5-4|medium-sized
CASSLDNQPQHF